Listed below are T cell receptor beta chains from one sample, sequenced in a study of Graves' ophthalmopathy and Graves' hyperthyroidism. Using its own MiXCR run on the multiplex PCR reads, TCRdb lists one record per CDR3 protein. The sample gives hundreds of thousands of distinct CDR3 sequences, roughly 39% of which show up once; around 3% is in the top ten. Sequenced sample: peripheral blood. The source of these receptors is an adult man with Graves' ophthalmopathy. CDR3s include the opening cysteine and the closing phenylalanine or tryptophan. Fields, in order: J gene, D gene, V gene, clone size, CDR3 protein, CDR3 DNA. D genes are given only for firm matches. Only part of the rows carry a size: once, few, many, or a class if the clone is expanded.

j_call: TRBJ1-2; d_call: NA; v_call: TRBV5-5; clone_size: few; cdr3_aa: CASSLSGPRTYGYTF; cdr3_nt: TGTGCCAGCAGCTTGTCGGGACCGCGAACTTATGGCTACACCTTC
j_call: TRBJ2-7; d_call: TRBD1; v_call: TRBV5-1; clone_size: many; cdr3_aa: CASSLGDRGDEQYF; cdr3_nt: TGCGCCAGCAGCTTGGGAGACAGGGGGGACGAGCAGTACTTC
j_call: TRBJ2-5; d_call: NA; v_call: TRBV12-3/TRBV12-4; clone_size: many; cdr3_aa: CASSGGTVETQYF; cdr3_nt: TGTGCCAGCAGCGGCGGGACAGTGGAGACCCAGTACTTC
j_call: TRBJ1-6; d_call: NA; v_call: TRBV15; clone_size: NA; cdr3_aa: CATSREAGGADNSPLHF; cdr3_nt: TGTGCCACCAGCAGAGAAGCGGGGGGGGCAGATAATTCACCCCTCCACTTT
j_call: TRBJ2-5; d_call: TRBD1; v_call: TRBV9; clone_size: NA; cdr3_aa: CASSGTGTGVGKTQYF; cdr3_nt: TGTGCCAGCAGCGGGACCGGGACAGGGGTCGGAAAGACCCAGTACTTC
j_call: TRBJ2-5; d_call: TRBD2; v_call: TRBV20-1; clone_size: many; cdr3_aa: CSARGGTSGRAVVRETQYF; cdr3_nt: TGCAGTGCTAGAGGGGGGACTAGCGGGAGAGCGGTTGTGAGAGAGACCCAGTACTTC
j_call: TRBJ2-7; d_call: TRBD2; v_call: TRBV5-1; clone_size: many; cdr3_aa: CASSFGTTAISYEQYF; cdr3_nt: TGCGCCAGCAGCTTCGGGACTACCGCAATCTCCTACGAGCAGTACTTC
j_call: TRBJ2-7; d_call: NA; v_call: TRBV10-3; clone_size: few; cdr3_aa: CGQDRNFSYEQYF; cdr3_nt: TGTGGTCAGGACCGTAATTTCTCCTACGAGCAGTACTTC
j_call: TRBJ1-6; d_call: NA; v_call: TRBV12-3/TRBV12-4; clone_size: NA; cdr3_aa: CASSDLTGSPPLHF; cdr3_nt: TGTGCCAGCAGCGATCTAACAGGGAGTCCACCCCTCCACTTT
j_call: TRBJ1-1; d_call: TRBD1; v_call: TRBV6-5; clone_size: many; cdr3_aa: CASILRTGVYTEAFF; cdr3_nt: TGTGCCAGCATCCTCCGCACAGGGGTGTACACTGAAGCTTTCTTT
j_call: TRBJ2-7; d_call: TRBD2; v_call: TRBV2; clone_size: few; cdr3_aa: CASSGLEIAGGPGDIYEQYF; cdr3_nt: TGTGCCAGCAGCGGTTTGGAGATAGCGGGGGGGCCCGGGGATATCTACGAGCAGTACTTC
j_call: TRBJ2-7; d_call: NA; v_call: TRBV9; clone_size: NA; cdr3_aa: CASSPRVGSFQYEQYF; cdr3_nt: TGTGCCAGCAGCCCTCGAGTGGGCAGCTTCCAATACGAGCAGTACTTC
j_call: TRBJ2-2; d_call: TRBD1; v_call: TRBV6-4; clone_size: few; cdr3_aa: CATRQGSNTGELFF; cdr3_nt: TGTGCCACTAGACAGGGGTCCAACACCGGGGAGCTGTTTTTT
j_call: TRBJ1-4; d_call: TRBD1; v_call: TRBV10-3; clone_size: NA; cdr3_aa: CAIRTGSRVGEKLFF; cdr3_nt: TGTGCCATCAGGACAGGGTCCAGGGTTGGTGAAAAACTGTTTTTT
j_call: TRBJ2-2; d_call: TRBD2; v_call: TRBV7-9; clone_size: few; cdr3_aa: CASSQSSGGANTGELFF; cdr3_nt: TGTGCCAGCAGCCAATCGTCGGGGGGGGCGAACACCGGGGAGCTGTTTTTT
j_call: TRBJ1-5; d_call: TRBD1; v_call: TRBV4-1; clone_size: NA; cdr3_aa: CASSPIFLDRGNQPQHF; cdr3_nt: TGCGCCAGCAGCCCTATTTTTTTGGACAGGGGTAATCAGCCCCAGCATTTT